Following are 30 T cell receptor beta chains from one sample sequenced in a study of blood T cell repertoires in COVID-19. Measured with immunoSEQ multiplex PCR; TCRdb has only the in-frame clones, and not every one. This table holds about 200,000 clones, 81% found once. Sample: peripheral blood. These receptors all come from a woman of 80 years or more with acute or convalescent COVID-19.

This chain joins TRBV9 and TRBJ2-3; the match to TRBD2 covers 9 bases. The germline V gene encodes CDR1 SGDLS and CDR2 YYNGEE. Germline trimming cut 0 bases from V and 7 bases from J; bases unmatched to any gene: 12. This CDR3 region has 17 residues. In nucleotides, the CDR3 is TGTGCCAGCAGCGTAGCCCCTCGGGGCGGGGGGGCGAATACGCAGTATTTT. Translating gives CASSVAPRGGGANTQYF. The full variable domain, rest sourced from reference TRBV9 and TRBJ2-3, is DSGVTQTPKHLITATGQRVTLRCSPRSGDLSVYWYQQSLDQGLQFLIQYYNGEERAKGNILERFSAQQFPDLHSELNLSSLELGDSALYFCASSVAPRGGGANTQYFGPGTRLTVL.

The chain has TRBV28 and TRBJ1-2, with D uncertain. The CDR3 length is 12 residues. Germline-derived CDR1 and CDR2 are MDHEN and SYDVKM. Deletions cut 6 bases from V and 5 bases from J, with 10 bases between. This CDR3 reads CASSYLAYGYTF. DNA for the CDR3: TGTGCCAGCAGCTATCTTGCGTATGGCTACACCTTC.

V is TRBV7-8 and J is TRBJ1-6, with TRBD1 matching 11 bases. This CDR3 spans 16 amino acids. The trim removed 3 bases at V and 7 bases at J, leaving 5 bases unmatched. Germline CDR1 is SGHVS and CDR2 is FQNEAQ. CDR3 protein: CASSFSGQGGNSPLHF. As DNA, the CDR3 is TGTGCCAGCAGCTTTTCGGGACAGGGGGGAAATTCACCCCTCCACTTT.

The V and J genes are TRBV6-2 or TRBV6-3 and TRBJ2-6; possibly TRBD2 for D (6 bases). Trimming took 7 bases from V and 2 from J, leaving 15 bases between them. Germline V lookup: CDR1 MNHEY, CDR2 SVGEGT. This CDR3 is 16 amino acids long. The CDR3 is CASNYMGRTGANVLTF. CDR3 bases: TGTGCCAGCAATTATATGGGGAGGACTGGGGCCAACGTCCTGACTTTC.

The CDR3 loop reads CASMTGTVVNSPLHF. The DNA for the CDR3 is TGTGCCAGCATGACCGGGACTGTTGTTAATTCACCCCTCCACTTT. The V gene is TRBV28, the J gene TRBJ1-6; TRBD1 might be the D (5 bases). Germline V gene sequence: CDR1 MDHEN, CDR2 SYDVKM. CDR3 length: 15 amino acids. Trimming shortened V by 7 bases and J by 6 bases, and 16 bases separated the two germline ends.

About this clone: This specimen includes other DNA sequences encoding the same CDR3. The chain joins TRBV2 to TRBJ2-2, with 7 positions matching TRBD1. The CDR3 contains 14 residues. With 6 bases clipped from V and 0 bases from J, the junction kept 1 base outside the gene matches. The germline CDR1 and CDR2 sequences are SNHLY and FYNNEI. CDR3 in amino acids: CASRGTANTGELFF. The CDR3 DNA reads as TGTGCCAGCAGGGGGACAGCGAACACCGGGGAGCTGTTTTTT.

The chain couples TRBV3-1 (or the pseudogene TRBV3-2) to TRBJ1-1; 11 positions agree with TRBD1. The V gene's germline CDR1 is LGHDT and CDR2 YNNKEL (reference sequence). V lost 3 bases, J lost 6 bases, and 12 bases stayed unmatched. This CDR3 has 17 residues. The chain's CDR3 is CASSHYGPGQGGPEAFF. Here the CDR3 DNA reads TGTGCCAGCAGCCACTACGGCCCGGGACAGGGGGGCCCTGAAGCTTTCTTT.

This chain uses TRBV7-2 with TRBJ2-5; 7 nucleotides agree with TRBD2. The V and J ends lost 6 bases and 2 bases, in that order; junction bases with no gene match: 9. From germline, CDR1 is SGHTA and CDR2 FQGNSA. The CDR3 is 15 amino acids. CDR3 coding DNA: TGTGCCAGCAGACCGAACGGGGGGATACAAGAGACCCAGTACTTC. Residues: CASRPNGGIQETQYF.

The chain has TRBV29-1 and TRBJ1-3; D remains unclear. Germline assignment: CDR1 SQVTM and CDR2 ANQGSEA. The CDR3 runs to 13 residues. V lost 5 bases, J lost 0 bases, and 8 bases lay in between. The CDR3 sequence: CSVRVNSGNTIYF. The CDR3 DNA reads as TGCAGCGTTCGAGTAAACTCTGGAAACACCATATATTTT.

The rearrangement links TRBV18 to TRBJ1-5; D is unresolved. Trimming cost V 4 bases and J 7 bases, with 17 bases left between them. In germline, CDR1 is KGHSH, CDR2 LQKENI. The CDR3 runs 15 residues. The CDR3 sequence: CASSLGSGEVQPQHF. The CDR3 bases are TGTGCCAGCTCACTAGGTTCGGGAGAAGTGCAGCCCCAGCATTTT. The full variable domain, with the rest looked up from reference TRBV18 and TRBJ1-5, is NAGVMQNPRHLVRRRGQEARLRCSPMKGHSHVYWYRQLPEEGLKFMVYLQKENIIDESGMPKERFSAEFPKEGPSILRIQQVVRGDSAAYFCASSLGSGEVQPQHFGDGTRLSIL.

The gene calls are TRBV24-1 and TRBJ2-2; D call uncertain. Germline assignment: CDR1 KGHDR and CDR2 SFDVKD. Trimming removed 4 bases at V and 7 bases at J, with 6 bases between. This CDR3 has 12 amino acids. CDR3 sequence reads: CATSERIGELFF. Here the CDR3 DNA reads TGTGCCACCAGTGAGAGGATCGGGGAGCTGTTTTTT.

The chain recombines TRBV7-9 with TRBJ2-1; 10 bases match TRBD2. The V and J ends lost 5 bases and 4 bases, in that order; junction bases with no gene match: 5. The CDR3 contains 15 residues. Looked up from germline, CDR1 is SEHNR and CDR2 is FQNEAQ (reference sequence). The CDR3 nucleotides read TGTGCCAGCAGCATTAGCGGGGGGCCGTACAATGAGCAGTTCTTC. This gives the protein CASSISGGPYNEQFF. Filled out from reference TRBV7-9 and TRBJ2-1, the complete variable domain reads DTGVSQNPRHKITKRGQNVTFRCDPISEHNRLYWYRQTLGQGPEFLTYFQNEAQLEKSRLLSDRFSAERPKGSFSTLEIQRTEQGDSAMYLCASSISGGPYNEQFFGPGTRLTVL.

The chain has TRBV27 and TRBJ1-5; D gene ambiguous. CDR1 MNHEY and CDR2 SMNVEV come from the germline V gene (reference sequence). V was shortened by 6 bases and J by 5 bases, with 14 bases between the two germline ends. The CDR3 sequence is 14 residues long. The CDR3 reads CASSPGGSHQPQHF. The CDR3 DNA follows: TGTGCCAGCAGCCCAGGTGGGTCACATCAGCCCCAGCATTTT.

The chain carries TRBV6-1 and TRBJ2-3, with D uncertain. CDR3 length: 12 amino acids. Germline CDR1 MNHNS, CDR2 SASEGT. V was trimmed by 1 base and J by 9 bases, leaving 8 bases between them. CDR3 residues: CASSEVYSTQYF. DNA for the CDR3: TGTGCCAGCAGTGAAGTCTACTCGACGCAGTATTTT.

In its sample, this clone was seen a few times. The V gene is TRBV18, the J gene TRBJ2-3, with D perhaps TRBD2 (6 bases). Germline V lookup: CDR1 KGHSH, CDR2 LQKENI. Between the trimmed V and J ends, which lost 4 bases and 0 bases, there was a span of 17 bases. The CDR3 has 17 residues. The CDR3 DNA reads as TGTGCCAGCTCACTAGGCACTATAGCGGTTAGCACAGATACGCAGTATTTT. This encodes CASSLGTIAVSTDTQYF.

The chain joins TRBV30 to TRBJ1-4; TRBD1 matches at 8 bases. This CDR3 is 14 amino acids long. With 5 bases clipped from V and 7 bases from J, the junction kept 9 bases outside the gene matches. CDR1 and CDR2 (germline): GTSNPN, SVGIG (reference sequence). The CDR3 protein is CAWDSDRGSEKLFF. The CDR3 DNA reads TGTGCCTGGGACAGCGACAGGGGATCTGAAAAACTGTTTTTT.

The rearrangement uses TRBV28 and TRBJ1-6; the D is unclear. The V end lost 8 bases, the J end lost 0 bases, and 8 bases lay between the germline ends. The germline V gene encodes CDR1 MDHEN and CDR2 SYDVKM. The CDR3 loop spans 14 amino acids. CDR3 in amino acids: CASRSHSYNSPLHF. The CDR3 nucleotides read TGTGCCAGCCGTTCCCACTCCTATAATTCACCCCTCCACTTT.

This clone was recorded only once. The chain uses TRBV5-1 and TRBJ1-1; D uncertain. Germline V CDR1 and CDR2: SGHRS, YFSETQ. V lost 5 bases and J lost 5, with 13 bases in between. The CDR3 loop spans 13 amino acids. In DNA, the CDR3 is TGCGCCAGCAGTCTCAGGCGCGGGACTGAAGCTTTCTTT. Protein product: CASSLRRGTEAFF.

The CDR3 DNA reads TGTGCCAGCAGCTTAGATTTGGGTTTAGCAGAGACCCAGTACTTC. Translated: CASSLDLGLAETQYF. V is TRBV11-2 and J is TRBJ2-5, with unresolved D. This CDR3 spans 15 amino acids. CDR1 is SGHAT, CDR2 FQNNGV, per germline. Trimming took 0 bases from V and 4 from J, leaving 12 bases between them.

The chain is built from TRBV6-5 and TRBJ1-2, with unresolved D. The V gene lost 0 bases and the J gene lost 8 bases, with 13 bases spanning the gap. CDR1 and CDR2 (germline): MNHEY, SVGAGI. The CDR3 has 14 amino acids. The CDR3 loop is CASSYSGSPKGYTF. In nucleotides, the CDR3 is TGTGCCAGCAGTTACTCGGGGAGTCCGAAAGGCTACACCTTC.

The rearrangement uses TRBV6-5 and TRBJ1-1, with D tentatively TRBD1 (6 bases). Germline V lookup: CDR1 MNHEY, CDR2 SVGAGI. The CDR3 contains 15 residues. The V end was cut by 6 bases, the J end by 0 bases, with 14 bases between. As DNA, the CDR3 is TGTGCCAGCAGCTTTCTCAGGGACATGAACACTGAAGCTTTCTTT. Translation: CASSFLRDMNTEAFF.

This chain uses TRBV19 with TRBJ2-7, with TRBD1 identical over 7 bases. V dropped 6 bases and J dropped 2; count of bases not matched to a gene: 10. This CDR3 has 15 amino acids. CDR1 is LNHDA, CDR2 SQIVND, per germline (reference sequence). The CDR3: CASRLSGTDPYEQYF. CDR3 in DNA: TGTGCCAGTAGACTATCCGGGACAGATCCCTACGAGCAGTACTTC.

The gene calls are TRBV21-1 and TRBJ2-1; TRBD1 is the table's D call and was not checked against the DNA. TRBV21-1 is marked as a pseudogene. The CDR3 is 17 amino acids. The CDR3 is CASSPGQGTSFYNEQFF. CDR3 nucleotide sequence: TGTGCCAGCAGCCCGGGACAGGGAACATCTTTCTACAATGAGCAGTTCTTC.

The V call is TRBV19, the J call TRBJ2-1, with 7 bases aligning to TRBD1. The CDR3 consists of 15 residues. Trimming cost V 5 bases and J 2 bases; bases outside gene matches: 6. Germline values: CDR1 LNHDA, CDR2 SQIVND (reference sequence). The CDR3 region is CASSDGQGAYNEQFF. In DNA, the CDR3 is TGTGCCAGTAGTGACGGTCAGGGGGCCTACAATGAGCAGTTCTTC.

The chain links TRBV12-3 or TRBV12-4 to TRBJ2-1, with a weak D call TRBD1 (5 bases). The CDR3 runs to 13 residues. V gave up 1 base and J gave up 8 bases, with 9 bases separating them. The CDR3 bases are TGTGCCAGCAGTTTAGGACAGTGGGATGAGCAGTTCTTC. Translated, it gives CASSLGQWDEQFF.

V gene TRBV19 combines with J gene TRBJ1-4; 7 bases map to TRBD1. Trimming removed 4 bases from V and 1 base from J; junction bases left unmatched: 3. The CDR3 spans 15 residues. CDR1 is LNHDA and CDR2 is SQIVND in the germline V gene (reference sequence). CDR3 nucleotide sequence: TGTGCCAGTAGTACAAACAGGGGAACTAATGAAAAACTGTTTTTT. As protein: CASSTNRGTNEKLFF. Complete variable domain (other parts from reference TRBV19 and TRBJ1-4): DGGITQSPKYLFRKEGQNVTLSCEQNLNHDAMYWYRQDPGQGLRLIYYSQIVNDFQKGDIAEGYSVSREKKESFPLTVTSAQKNPTAFYLCASSTNRGTNEKLFFGSGTQLSVL.

V gene TRBV21-1 combines with J gene TRBJ1-1; the table's D call TRBD1 went unverified against the DNA. TRBV21-1 is a known pseudogene. The CDR3 runs to 18 residues. This CDR3 is CASSKLFGTNSKNTEAFF. DNA for the CDR3: TGTGCCAGCAGCAAACTATTCGGGACAAACAGCAAGAACACTGAAGCTTTCTTT.

This chain uses TRBV28 with TRBJ2-1, with TRBD2 identical over 16 bases. Per germline, CDR1 MDHEN and CDR2 SYDVKM. The CDR3 length is 19 residues. After removal of 5 bases from V and 0 bases from J, the junction contained 7 bases not matched to a gene. The CDR3 nucleotides are TGTGCCAGCAGTACCCCGGGACTAGCGGGAGGGCGCTCCTACAATGAGCAGTTCTTC. Residues: CASSTPGLAGGRSYNEQFF. The variable domain in full, completed from reference TRBV28 and TRBJ2-1, reads DVKVTQSSRYLVKRTGEKVFLECVQDMDHENMFWYRQDPGLGLRLIYFSYDVKMKEKGDIPEGYSVSREKKERFSLILESASTNQTSMYLCASSTPGLAGGRSYNEQFFGPGTRLTVL.

The chain couples TRBV6-5 to TRBJ1-2; tentatively, D is TRBD1 (5 bases). The germline V and J ends were trimmed by 7 bases and 4 bases, with 10 bases remaining between them. From germline, CDR1 is MNHEY and CDR2 SVGAGI. The CDR3 loop spans 12 amino acids. The CDR3 nucleotides read TGTGCCAGCATAGGGGCAGTCTATGGCTACACCTTC. Translation: CASIGAVYGYTF.

The chain carries TRBV9 and TRBJ2-2; possible D gene TRBD1, 5 bases. This CDR3 has 15 amino acids. The germline gives CDR1 SGDLS, CDR2 YYNGEE. The V and J ends lost 5 bases and 3 bases respectively, with 14 bases between them. CDR3 sequence: CASRAPGWDTGELFF. CDR3 nucleotides: TGTGCCAGCAGGGCGCCAGGGTGGGACACCGGGGAGCTGTTTTTT.